A selection of T cell receptor beta chains follows, all from one sample in a study of CD8 T cells in Susac syndrome. TCRdb reprocessed the immunoSEQ multiplex PCR reads via MiXCR and lists one record per CDR3 protein. The table has 150,000 to 200,000 distinct CDR3 sequences, around 93% seen once. Sample: CD4+ T cells from PBMCs. The receptors here all came from a human donor with multiple sclerosis. Each CDR3 is given with its conserved first and last residue. Fields, in order: CDR3 protein, CDR3 DNA, CDR3 length, J gene, V gene, clone size, D gene. D genes are given only for firm matches. For some rows the clone size is stated as once, few or many, or as a class when expanded; others skip it.

cdr3_aa: CASRVSGFNGEQYF
cdr3_nt: TGTGCCAGCAGAGTGAGCGGGTTTAATGGGGAGCAGTACTTC
cdr3_length: 14
j_call: TRBJ2-7
v_call: TRBV12-3/TRBV12-4
clone_size: .
d_call: .

cdr3_aa: CASSSGGAGDEQYF
cdr3_nt: TGCGCCAGCAGTTCCGGGGGAGCGGGCGACGAGCAGTACTTC
cdr3_length: 14
j_call: TRBJ2-7
v_call: TRBV5-1
clone_size: .
d_call: .

cdr3_aa: CASSSDGGPETQYF
cdr3_nt: TGTGCCAGCAGTTCAGACGGAGGGCCCGAGACCCAGTACTTC
cdr3_length: 14
j_call: TRBJ2-5
v_call: TRBV6-2/TRBV6-3
clone_size: .
d_call: .

cdr3_aa: CASSELGEQYF
cdr3_nt: TGCGCCAGCAGTGAGTTGGGAGAGCAGTACTTC
cdr3_length: 11
j_call: TRBJ2-7
v_call: TRBV10-2
clone_size: .
d_call: .

cdr3_aa: CASSDGANTEAFF
cdr3_nt: TGTGCCAGCAGTGACGGGGCGAACACTGAAGCTTTCTTT
cdr3_length: 13
j_call: TRBJ1-1
v_call: TRBV25-1
clone_size: few
d_call: .

cdr3_aa: CATRVAGGSYEQYF
cdr3_nt: TGTGCCACCAGGGTAGCGGGGGGATCCTACGAGCAGTACTTC
cdr3_length: 14
j_call: TRBJ2-7
v_call: TRBV28
clone_size: .
d_call: TRBD2

cdr3_aa: CASSSAQGDNEQFF
cdr3_nt: TGCGCCAGCAGCTCGGCACAGGGGGACAATGAGCAGTTCTTC
cdr3_length: 14
j_call: TRBJ2-1
v_call: TRBV5-1
clone_size: .
d_call: TRBD1

cdr3_aa: CASSLGSGGSPLHF
cdr3_nt: TGTGCCAGCAGCTTAGGATCAGGTGGTTCACCCCTCCACTTT
cdr3_length: 14
j_call: TRBJ1-6
v_call: TRBV11-2
clone_size: .
d_call: .

cdr3_aa: CASSQDTSRSNEQFF
cdr3_nt: TGTGCCAGCAGCCAAGATACGAGCCGCAGCAATGAGCAGTTCTTC
cdr3_length: 15
j_call: TRBJ2-1
v_call: TRBV3-1
clone_size: .
d_call: .

cdr3_aa: CASSPRGSTADTQYF
cdr3_nt: TGTGCCAGCTCACCGAGGGGGTCGACCGCGGATACGCAGTATTTT
cdr3_length: 15
j_call: TRBJ2-3
v_call: TRBV18
clone_size: .
d_call: .

cdr3_aa: CASSFKGWQETQYF
cdr3_nt: TGTGCCAGCAGTTTTAAGGGTTGGCAAGAGACCCAGTACTTC
cdr3_length: 14
j_call: TRBJ2-5
v_call: TRBV12-3/TRBV12-4
clone_size: .
d_call: .

cdr3_aa: CASSLDVGGSYNSPLHF
cdr3_nt: TGTGCCAGCAGCTTAGATGTGGGGGGCTCCTATAATTCACCCCTCCACTTT
cdr3_length: 17
j_call: TRBJ1-6
v_call: TRBV7-2
clone_size: .
d_call: .

cdr3_aa: CASSIRRPGYNEQFF
cdr3_nt: TGTGCCAGTAGTATAAGACGCCCCGGGTACAATGAGCAGTTCTTC
cdr3_length: 15
j_call: TRBJ2-1
v_call: TRBV19
clone_size: .
d_call: .

cdr3_aa: CATKKDSYTEAFF
cdr3_nt: TGTGCCACCAAAAAAGACAGCTACACTGAAGCTTTCTTT
cdr3_length: 13
j_call: TRBJ1-1
v_call: TRBV11-2
clone_size: .
d_call: .

cdr3_aa: CATSREGFSAGAGQYF
cdr3_nt: TGTGCCACCAGCAGAGAAGGTTTTAGCGCCGGTGCGGGCCAGTACTTC
cdr3_length: 16
j_call: TRBJ2-5
v_call: TRBV15
clone_size: .
d_call: .

cdr3_aa: CASSATGGWTDTQYF
cdr3_nt: TGTGCCAGCAGCGCCACGGGGGGCTGGACAGATACGCAGTATTTT
cdr3_length: 15
j_call: TRBJ2-3
v_call: TRBV9
clone_size: .
d_call: .

cdr3_aa: CSVQQGNTEAFF
cdr3_nt: TGCAGCGTTCAGCAGGGGAACACTGAAGCTTTCTTT
cdr3_length: 12
j_call: TRBJ1-1
v_call: TRBV29-1
clone_size: .
d_call: .

cdr3_aa: CASSLAIRGWNEQFF
cdr3_nt: TGCGCCAGCAGCTTGGCAATCCGGGGATGGAATGAGCAGTTCTTC
cdr3_length: 15
j_call: TRBJ2-1
v_call: TRBV5-1
clone_size: .
d_call: .

cdr3_aa: CASSLRGARENTIYF
cdr3_nt: TGTGCCAGCAGTTTAAGGGGTGCAAGAGAAAACACCATATATTTT
cdr3_length: 15
j_call: TRBJ1-3
v_call: TRBV27
clone_size: .
d_call: .

cdr3_aa: CASSFKGKAFF
cdr3_nt: TGTGCCAGCAGTTTTAAAGGAAAAGCTTTCTTT
cdr3_length: 11
j_call: TRBJ1-1
v_call: TRBV12-3/TRBV12-4
clone_size: .
d_call: .

cdr3_aa: CASSHTGTGWYTF
cdr3_nt: TGTGCCAGCAGCCACACCGGGACAGGATGGTACACCTTC
cdr3_length: 13
j_call: TRBJ1-2
v_call: TRBV3-1
clone_size: .
d_call: TRBD1

cdr3_aa: CASSPRWGETQYF
cdr3_nt: TGCGCCAGCAGCCCCCGGTGGGGAGAGACCCAGTACTTC
cdr3_length: 13
j_call: TRBJ2-5
v_call: TRBV5-1
clone_size: .
d_call: .

cdr3_aa: CASSQRDEKLFF
cdr3_nt: TGTGCCAGCAGCCAACGTGATGAAAAACTGTTTTTT
cdr3_length: 12
j_call: TRBJ1-4
v_call: TRBV3-1
clone_size: .
d_call: .

cdr3_aa: CASSFRWNEQFF
cdr3_nt: TGTGCCAGCAGCTTCAGGTGGAATGAGCAGTTCTTC
cdr3_length: 12
j_call: TRBJ2-1
v_call: TRBV3-1
clone_size: .
d_call: .

cdr3_aa: CASSLTSGATDTQYF
cdr3_nt: TGTGCCAGCAGTTTAACTAGCGGGGCCACAGATACGCAGTATTTT
cdr3_length: 15
j_call: TRBJ2-3
v_call: TRBV12-3/TRBV12-4
clone_size: .
d_call: TRBD2

cdr3_aa: CASSLGWTGGNEQYF
cdr3_nt: TGTGCCAGCAGCTTAGGCTGGACAGGGGGGAACGAGCAGTACTTC
cdr3_length: 15
j_call: TRBJ2-7
v_call: TRBV11-2
clone_size: .
d_call: TRBD1

cdr3_aa: CASRTSGTSGGEQFF
cdr3_nt: TGTGCCAGCAGAACGTCCGGGACCTCAGGGGGTGAGCAGTTCTTC
cdr3_length: 15
j_call: TRBJ2-1
v_call: TRBV28
clone_size: once
d_call: TRBD1

cdr3_aa: CSARRGGGGQTQYF
cdr3_nt: TGCAGTGCTAGAAGGGGAGGCGGGGGTCAGACCCAGTACTTC
cdr3_length: 14
j_call: TRBJ2-5
v_call: TRBV20-1
clone_size: .
d_call: TRBD2

cdr3_aa: CASSLSGRVPEQYF
cdr3_nt: TGCGCCAGCAGCTTGAGCGGGAGGGTCCCCGAGCAGTACTTC
cdr3_length: 14
j_call: TRBJ2-7
v_call: TRBV5-1
clone_size: .
d_call: TRBD2

cdr3_aa: CASSQGTAGTEAFF
cdr3_nt: TGCGCCAGCAGTCAAGGGACAGCGGGCACTGAAGCTTTCTTT
cdr3_length: 14
j_call: TRBJ1-1
v_call: TRBV23-1
clone_size: once
d_call: TRBD1

cdr3_aa: CASSVTLAGRALNSGANVLTF
cdr3_nt: TGCGCCAGCAGCGTCACCCTAGCCGGGAGGGCCTTAAACTCTGGGGCCAACGTCCTGACTTTC
cdr3_length: 21
j_call: TRBJ2-6
v_call: TRBV5-1
clone_size: once
d_call: TRBD2

cdr3_aa: CASSAGAHPSAETQYF
cdr3_nt: TGTGCCAGCAGCGCGGGGGCCCATCCCTCGGCAGAGACTCAGTACTTC
cdr3_length: 16
j_call: TRBJ2-5
v_call: TRBV9
clone_size: few
d_call: .